This TCR beta chain stems from a study of blood T cell repertoires in COVID-19. Study-wide context: The study drew acute and convalescent COVID-19 samples from the United States, Italy and Spain. The cDNA or gDNA used as material had been derived from T cells, B-cell-depleted T cells, or PBMCs.

Trimming took off 0 bases at V and 5 bases at J, with 9 bases between the two ends. The germline V gene encodes CDR1 SGHDT and CDR2 YYEEEE. The CDR3 runs to 13 residues. In the source study's methods: Using reference gene primer amplification, nucleated cell counts were estimated. TCRdb's table, derived via immunoSEQ multiplex PCR, lists solely in-frame clones and lacks some. V and J calls plus clone size are reproduced from that table; the DNA served to infer D and trimming. The sample holds about 300,000 clones, around 88% seen once. This clone has a single count. The chain couples TRBV5-6 to TRBJ2-7; D remains ambiguous. What was sequenced was peripheral blood. This TCR was sampled from a man between 40 and 49 years old with acute or convalescent COVID-19. CDR3 loop: CASSLGQNDEQYF. CDR3 bases: TGTGCCAGCAGCTTGGGCCAGAATGACGAGCAGTACTTC. The whole variable domain, filled in from reference TRBV5-6 and TRBJ2-7, reads DAGVTQSPTHLIKTRGQQVTLRCSPKSGHDTVSWYQQALGQGPQFIFQYYEEEERQRGNFPDRFSGHQFPNYSSELNVNALLLGDSALYLCASSLGQNDEQYFGPGTRLTVT.